A selection of T cell receptor beta chains follows, all from one sample in a study of response to subunit inactivated influenza vaccine. TCRdb called the RT-PCR reads again in MiXCR, with one record for every CDR3 protein. The sample contains roughly 790,000 distinct CDR3 sequences, around 20% of which appear only once. Sequencing used PBMCs from blood, obtained 5 to 6 days after vaccination. Every receptor here comes from a man aged 45-60 years who received an inactivated influenza vaccine. CDR3s include the opening cysteine and the closing phenylalanine or tryptophan. The D gene is left open where the match is weak.

v_call	d_call	cdr3_length	j_call	cdr3_aa
TRBV7-9	-	13	TRBJ2-7	CASSLGGPNEQYF
TRBV5-5	-	14	TRBJ2-7	CASSLEGLRYEQYF
TRBV12-3/TRBV12-4	-	14	TRBJ2-3	CASTQGPARDTQYF
TRBV12-3/TRBV12-4	TRBD1	16	TRBJ1-5	CASRTQGGASNQPQHF
TRBV20-1	-	14	TRBJ1-5	CSAKRGTGNQPQHF
TRBV20-1	TRBD1	15	TRBJ2-3	CSAEHGTGGADTQYF
TRBV10-2	TRBD1	13	TRBJ1-1	CASKWTGNTEAFF
TRBV4-2	TRBD2	16	TRBJ2-7	CASSQGLAGASYEQYF
TRBV3-1	-	16	TRBJ1-1	CASSQVRAGREAEAFF
TRBV24-1	TRBD1	16	TRBJ2-7	CATSDFAQGASYEQYF
TRBV2	TRBD2	15	TRBJ2-1	CASRGLAGVSNEQFF
TRBV10-3	-	11	TRBJ1-1	CAIRTGTEAFF
TRBV24-1	-	15	TRBJ2-3	CATSDAGGGGNTQYF
TRBV12-3/TRBV12-4	-	13	TRBJ2-1	CASSATDDNEQFF
TRBV5-1	-	16	TRBJ2-2	CASSLDGWSSTGELFF
TRBV9	-	14	TRBJ2-2	CASSLNPVAGELFF
TRBV12-3/TRBV12-4	-	11	TRBJ1-6	CASSFRDSLHF
TRBV12-3/TRBV12-4	TRBD2	12	TRBJ2-1	CASRLAGVEQFF
TRBV11-2	TRBD2	14	TRBJ2-7	CASSFAGGPNEQYF
TRBV29-1	-	14	TRBJ1-1	CSVAETGLNTEAFF
TRBV28	-	12	TRBJ2-7	CASSLPAYEQYF
TRBV20-1	TRBD2	16	TRBJ2-7	CSAGILRASGIYEQYF
TRBV6-5	-	14	TRBJ2-3	CASSYRVLTDTQYF
TRBV20-1	-	12	TRBJ2-2	CSVKRNTGELFF
TRBV9	-	14	TRBJ1-6	CASSVSLYNSPLHF
TRBV10-2	TRBD1	15	TRBJ2-7	CASSRTGALGFEQYF
TRBV3-1	TRBD2	15	TRBJ2-1	CASSQDGTNYNEQFF
TRBV7-2	-	16	TRBJ2-5	CASSPGPGHYRETQYF
TRBV6-6	-	13	TRBJ1-4	CASSYSMWEKLFF
TRBV29-1	-	17	TRBJ2-7	CSVEAPKILGNSYEQYF
TRBV2	TRBD2	13	TRBJ2-1	CASSELSGAEQFF